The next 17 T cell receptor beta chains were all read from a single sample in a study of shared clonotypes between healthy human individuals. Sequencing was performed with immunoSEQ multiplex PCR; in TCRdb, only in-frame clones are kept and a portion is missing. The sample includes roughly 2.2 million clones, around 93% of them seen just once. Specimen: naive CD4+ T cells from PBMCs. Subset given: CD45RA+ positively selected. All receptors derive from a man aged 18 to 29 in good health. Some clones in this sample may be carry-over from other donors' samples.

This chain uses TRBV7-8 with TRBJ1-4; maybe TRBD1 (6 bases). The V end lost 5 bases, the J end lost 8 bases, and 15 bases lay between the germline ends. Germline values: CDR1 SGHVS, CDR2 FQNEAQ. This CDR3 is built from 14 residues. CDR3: CASSQVQGYEKLFF. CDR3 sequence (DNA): TGTGCCAGCAGCCAGGTTCAGGGGTACGAAAAACTGTTTTTT.

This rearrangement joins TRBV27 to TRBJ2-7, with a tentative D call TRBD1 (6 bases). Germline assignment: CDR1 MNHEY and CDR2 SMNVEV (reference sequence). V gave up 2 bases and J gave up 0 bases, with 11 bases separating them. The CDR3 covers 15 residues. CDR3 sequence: CASSLGQGFSYEQYF. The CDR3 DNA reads TGTGCCAGCAGTTTAGGGCAGGGGTTCTCCTACGAGCAGTACTTC.

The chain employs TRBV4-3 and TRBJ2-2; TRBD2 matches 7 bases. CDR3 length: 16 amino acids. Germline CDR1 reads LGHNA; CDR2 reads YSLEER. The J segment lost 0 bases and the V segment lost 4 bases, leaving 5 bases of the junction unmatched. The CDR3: CASSPYGGSNTGELFF. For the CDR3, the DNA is TGCGCCAGCAGCCCCTACGGGGGGTCGAACACCGGGGAGCTGTTTTTT.

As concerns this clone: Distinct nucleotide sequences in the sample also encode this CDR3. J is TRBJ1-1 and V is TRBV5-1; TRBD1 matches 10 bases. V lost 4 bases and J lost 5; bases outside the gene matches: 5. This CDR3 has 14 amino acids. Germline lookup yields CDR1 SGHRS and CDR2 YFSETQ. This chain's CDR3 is CASSPDRGRTEAFF. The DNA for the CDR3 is TGCGCCAGCAGCCCGGACAGGGGGAGAACTGAAGCTTTCTTT.

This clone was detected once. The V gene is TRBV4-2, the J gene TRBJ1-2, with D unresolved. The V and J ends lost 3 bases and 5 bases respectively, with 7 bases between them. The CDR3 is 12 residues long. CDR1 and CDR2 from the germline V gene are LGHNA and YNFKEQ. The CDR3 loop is CASSQEEYGYTF. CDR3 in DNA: TGTGCCAGCAGCCAGGAGGAATATGGCTACACCTTC.

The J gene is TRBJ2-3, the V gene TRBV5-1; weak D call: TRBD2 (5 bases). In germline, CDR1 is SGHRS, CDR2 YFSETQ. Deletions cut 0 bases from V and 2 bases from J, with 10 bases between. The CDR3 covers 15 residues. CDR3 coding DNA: TGCGCCAGCAGCTTGGCCCCTAGCATCACAGATACGCAGTATTTT. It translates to CASSLAPSITDTQYF. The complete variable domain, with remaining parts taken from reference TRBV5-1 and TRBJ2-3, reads KAGVTQTPRYLIKTRGQQVTLSCSPISGHRSVSWYQQTPGQGLQFLFEYFSETQRNKGNFPGRFSGRQFSNSRSEMNVSTLELGDSALYLCASSLAPSITDTQYFGPGTRLTVL.

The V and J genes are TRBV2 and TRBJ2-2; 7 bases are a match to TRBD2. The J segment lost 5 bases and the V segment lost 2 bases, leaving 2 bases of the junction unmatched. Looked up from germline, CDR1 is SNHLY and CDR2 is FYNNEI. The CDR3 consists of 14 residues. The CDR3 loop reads CASSEYGRTGELFF. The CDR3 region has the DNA TGTGCCAGCAGTGAATACGGGAGGACCGGGGAGCTGTTTTTT.

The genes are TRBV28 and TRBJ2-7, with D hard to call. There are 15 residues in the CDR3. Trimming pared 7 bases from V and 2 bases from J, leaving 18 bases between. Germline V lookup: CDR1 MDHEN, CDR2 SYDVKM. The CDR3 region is CASTETARITYEQYF. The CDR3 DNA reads TGTGCCAGCACCGAAACGGCCCGGATAACCTACGAGCAGTACTTC. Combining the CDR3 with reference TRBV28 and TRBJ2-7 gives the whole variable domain DVKVTQSSRYLVKRTGEKVFLECVQDMDHENMFWYRQDPGLGLRLIYFSYDVKMKEKGDIPEGYSVSREKKERFSLILESASTNQTSMYLCASTETARITYEQYFGPGTRLTVT.

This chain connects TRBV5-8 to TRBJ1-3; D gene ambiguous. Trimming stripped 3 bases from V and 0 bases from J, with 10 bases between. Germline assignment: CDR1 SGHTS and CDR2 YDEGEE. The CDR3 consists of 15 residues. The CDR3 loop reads CASSWENLSGNTIYF. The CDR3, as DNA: TGTGCCAGCAGCTGGGAGAACCTCTCTGGAAACACCATATATTTT.

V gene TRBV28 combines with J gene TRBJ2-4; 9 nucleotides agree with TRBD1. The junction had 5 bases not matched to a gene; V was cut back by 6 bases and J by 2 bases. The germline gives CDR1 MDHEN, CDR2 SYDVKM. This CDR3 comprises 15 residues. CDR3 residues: CASRGQGATKNIQYF. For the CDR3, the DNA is TGTGCCAGCAGGGGACAGGGAGCGACCAAAAACATTCAGTACTTC.

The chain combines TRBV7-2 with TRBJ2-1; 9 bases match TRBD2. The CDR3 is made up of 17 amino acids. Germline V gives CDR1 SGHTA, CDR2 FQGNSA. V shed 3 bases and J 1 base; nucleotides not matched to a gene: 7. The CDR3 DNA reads TGTGCCAGCAGCTTGTCGATAGCGGGGGCATCCTACAATGAGCAGTTCTTC. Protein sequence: CASSLSIAGASYNEQFF.

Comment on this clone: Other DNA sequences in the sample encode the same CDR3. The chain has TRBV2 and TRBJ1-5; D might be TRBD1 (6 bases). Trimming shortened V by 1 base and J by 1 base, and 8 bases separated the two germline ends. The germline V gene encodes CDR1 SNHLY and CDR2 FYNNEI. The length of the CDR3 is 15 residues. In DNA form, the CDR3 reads TGTGCCAGCAGTGAAGAGGGGGTAAGCAATCAGCCCCAGCATTTT. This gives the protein CASSEEGVSNQPQHF. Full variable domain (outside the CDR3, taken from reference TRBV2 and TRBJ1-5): EPEVTQTPSHQVTQMGQEVILRCVPISNHLYFYWYRQILGQKVEFLVSFYNNEISEKSEIFDDQFSVERPDGSNFTLKIRSTKLEDSAMYFCASSEEGVSNQPQHFGDGTRLSIL.

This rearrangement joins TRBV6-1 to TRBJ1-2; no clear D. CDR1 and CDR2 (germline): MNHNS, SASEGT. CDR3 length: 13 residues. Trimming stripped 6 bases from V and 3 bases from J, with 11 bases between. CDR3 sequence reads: CASSPDGDYGYTF. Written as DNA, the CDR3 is TGTGCCAGCAGCCCCGACGGCGACTATGGCTACACCTTC.

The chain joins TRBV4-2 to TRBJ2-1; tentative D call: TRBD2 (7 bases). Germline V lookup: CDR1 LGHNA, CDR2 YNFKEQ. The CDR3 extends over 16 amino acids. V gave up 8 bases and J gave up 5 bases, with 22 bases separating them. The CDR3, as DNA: TGTGCCAGCGACCGGGGGGCAGGGGATGGAAACAATGAGCAGTTCTTC. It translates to CASDRGAGDGNNEQFF.

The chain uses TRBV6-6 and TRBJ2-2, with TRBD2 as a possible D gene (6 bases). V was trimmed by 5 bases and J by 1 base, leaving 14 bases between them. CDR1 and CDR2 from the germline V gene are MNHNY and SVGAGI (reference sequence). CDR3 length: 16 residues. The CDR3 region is CASSTGTAGNTGELFF. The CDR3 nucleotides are TGTGCCAGCAGTACCGGGACTGCTGGGAACACCGGGGAGCTGTTTTTT.

The CDR3 DNA sequence: TGTGCCAGCAGCCCCGGGGCTGACAGGAGAAGGGACGAGCAGTACTTC. Protein: CASSPGADRRRDEQYF. The chain is built from TRBV28 and TRBJ2-7; the D gene is possibly TRBD1 (6 bases). From germline, CDR1 is MDHEN and CDR2 SYDVKM. V was cut by 6 bases and J by 5 bases, with 23 bases left in between. The CDR3 spans 16 residues. Drawing the rest from reference TRBV28 and TRBJ2-7, the complete variable domain is DVKVTQSSRYLVKRTGEKVFLECVQDMDHENMFWYRQDPGLGLRLIYFSYDVKMKEKGDIPEGYSVSREKKERFSLILESASTNQTSMYLCASSPGADRRRDEQYFGPGTRLTVT.

Here the CDR3 reads CASSPGSGSRYNEQFF. The CDR3 DNA is TGCGCCAGCAGCCCGGGGAGCGGGAGTAGGTACAATGAGCAGTTCTTC. The chain links TRBV5-1 to TRBJ2-1; TRBD2 agrees at 8 bases. V was clipped by 4 bases and J by 4 bases; unmatched bases: 10. The CDR3 is 16 residues long. The germline V gene encodes CDR1 SGHRS and CDR2 YFSETQ.